The rows below give T cell receptor beta chains drawn from one sample of a study of follicular helper T cells after annual influenza vaccination. Libraries were prepared by immunoSEQ multiplex PCR; TCRdb keeps only in-frame clonotypes and omits some of them. This sample yields around 10,000 clones, of which about 84% are seen a single time; 3.6% belongs to the top ten. The source was CXCR5+ CD38- circulating T follicular helper cells from blood, collected on the day of influenza vaccination. These receptors came from an adult who received the influenza vaccine. The CDR3 runs from the conserved cysteine through the conserved F or W. Each record gives: D gene, V gene, clone size, J gene, CDR3 DNA, CDR3 protein. D genes are given only for firm matches. Clone size is not always given. Where it is, it says once, few, many or a class for expanded clones.

-,TRBV6-1,few,TRBJ2-4,TGTGCCAGCAGTGAAACCCAGGGAAACATTCAGTACTTC,CASSETQGNIQYF
-,TRBV7-2,few,TRBJ2-3,TGTGCCAGCAGCTACCGAGGGGGTTCAATCAATACGCAGTATTTT,CASSYRGGSINTQYF
-,TRBV28,-,TRBJ2-2,TGTGCCAGCAGGGGACTTCGCAACGGGGAGCTGTTTTTT,CASRGLRNGELFF
TRBD1,TRBV9,-,TRBJ2-2,TGTGCCAGCAACCGGGACAGAAACACCGGGGAGCTGTTTTTT,CASNRDRNTGELFF
-,TRBV7-9,-,TRBJ1-2,TGTGCCAGCAGCCGACTAAATACAGGCTACACCTTC,CASSRLNTGYTF
-,TRBV9,-,TRBJ1-1,TGTGCCAGCAGCAAGAATTCGAACACTGAAGCTTTCTTT,CASSKNSNTEAFF
-,TRBV15,-,TRBJ2-3,TGTGCCACCAGCAGAGTCTCAGATACGCAGTATTTT,CATSRVSDTQYF
TRBD1,TRBV2,-,TRBJ1-2,TGTGCCAGCAGAGAGGGACAGGGGTATGGCTACACCTTC,CASREGQGYGYTF
-,TRBV4-2,few,TRBJ1-5,TGTGCCAGCAGCCCACAGACCGGGCCGGGGCAGCCCCAGCATTTT,CASSPQTGPGQPQHF
-,TRBV5-1,once,TRBJ1-1,TGCGCCAGCAGCTCTCAGAATTTAGGAACTTTCTTT,CASSSQNLGTFF
-,TRBV7-8,-,TRBJ1-1,TGTGCCAGCAGCTTAGCGACAGGAGTGGGCACTGAAGCTTTCTTT,CASSLATGVGTEAFF
-,TRBV7-2,-,TRBJ2-3,TGTGCCAGCAGTTTAAGCACAGATACGCAGTATTTT,CASSLSTDTQYF
-,TRBV28,few,TRBJ1-5,TGTGCCAGCAGTTTATTATCAGGGGCCTATCGCCTTCAGCCCCAGCATTTT,CASSLLSGAYRLQPQHF
-,TRBV4-3,-,TRBJ1-1,TGCGCCAGCAGCCAAAACGGAAGAATGAACACTGAAGCTTTCTTT,CASSQNGRMNTEAFF
TRBD1,TRBV27,-,TRBJ1-6,TGTGCCAGTACTACAGGGGGCACACCCCTCCACTTT,CASTTGGTPLHF
TRBD1,TRBV28,-,TRBJ1-5,TGTGCCAGCAGCTTTCCGGGGACAGGGGGCCTCCTTTATCATCCCCAGCATTTT,CASSFPGTGGLLYHPQHF
-,TRBV4-2,-,TRBJ2-3,TGTGCCAGCAGCCAAACCGGGGGCTCCGATACGCAGTATTTT,CASSQTGGSDTQYF
-,TRBV4-3,few,TRBJ2-5,TGCGCCAGCAGCCAACACCTCAAGGGAGAGACCCAGTACTTC,CASSQHLKGETQYF
-,TRBV5-5,-,TRBJ1-4,TGTGCCAGCAGCTTGAGCTTTAATGAAAAACTGTTTTTT,CASSLSFNEKLFF
-,TRBV9,-,TRBJ2-3,TGTGCCAGCAGCGTGCTGTCCGGGGCCTCAGATACGCAGTATTTT,CASSVLSGASDTQYF
-,TRBV5-1,-,TRBJ2-5,TGCGCCAGCAGCTTCCAAGAGACCCAGTACTTC,CASSFQETQYF
TRBD1,TRBV7-9,-,TRBJ2-7,TGTGCCAGCAGCTCCGGGACAGGGTTCGACGAGCAGTACTTC,CASSSGTGFDEQYF
-,TRBV19,-,TRBJ2-3,TGTGCCAGTAGTATAGGATGGCAGGGAAACACAGATACGCAGTATTTT,CASSIGWQGNTDTQYF
-,TRBV19,-,TRBJ2-7,TGTGCCAGTAGTATGGCGGGCCAGGGCCCCGAGCAGTACTTC,CASSMAGQGPEQYF
TRBD2,TRBV18,-,TRBJ2-1,TGTGCCAGCTCCCCCGGGACTAGCGGGAGAGGAAATGAGCAGTTCTTC,CASSPGTSGRGNEQFF
-,TRBV10-2,-,TRBJ2-7,TGCGCCGCCCGAGGGGCTAGAGCCTACGAGCAGTACTTC,CAARGARAYEQYF
-,TRBV4-1,-,TRBJ1-4,TGCGCCAGCAGCCAAGATCGGGGTTCTAATGAAAAACTGTTTTTT,CASSQDRGSNEKLFF
-,TRBV28,-,TRBJ2-6,TGTGCCAGCAGGATTTCTGGGGCCAACGTCCTGACTTTC,CASRISGANVLTF
-,TRBV28,-,TRBJ2-7,TGTGCCAGCAAGATCGCACACTCCTACGAGCAGTACTTC,CASKIAHSYEQYF
TRBD1,TRBV6-5,-,TRBJ2-1,TGTGCCAGCATCGGGACAGCGTACAATGAGCAGTTCTTC,CASIGTAYNEQFF
-,TRBV7-7,-,TRBJ2-7,TGTGCTAGCAGCGCCGGACAGGCGGGGAGTTACGAGCAGTACTTC,CASSAGQAGSYEQYF
-,TRBV30,once,TRBJ1-5,TGTGCCTGGAGCGGAGGCCTCAATCAGCCCCAGCATTTT,CAWSGGLNQPQHF
-,TRBV2,-,TRBJ1-2,TGTGCCAGCAGCCCCGACGGAAACTATGGCTACACCTTC,CASSPDGNYGYTF
TRBD2,TRBV5-1,once,TRBJ2-2,TGCGCCAGCAGCTGGCCCCGGGACTACCGGATGAACACCGGGGAGCTGTTTTTT,CASSWPRDYRMNTGELFF
-,TRBV7-6,-,TRBJ2-1,TGTGCCAGCAGCCGAGGCGGAGGAGAAAAGGATGAGCAGTTCTTC,CASSRGGGEKDEQFF
-,TRBV4-3,-,TRBJ1-1,TGCGCCAGCAGCCAAAACCCCCGGGGGGGTAGCACTGAAGCTTTCTTT,CASSQNPRGGSTEAFF
TRBD2,TRBV10-2,once,TRBJ2-7,TGCGCCAGCAGCGGTTGGGCGGGAGTGGGGGAGCAGTACTTC,CASSGWAGVGEQYF
-,TRBV4-3,-,TRBJ1-5,TGCGCCAGCAGCCAAGAACCTGGGATTGGGACCCAGCATTTT,CASSQEPGIGTQHF
-,TRBV6-5,-,TRBJ1-2,TGTGCCAGCAGTTACGATTCCAGTAACTATGGCTACACCTTC,CASSYDSSNYGYTF
-,TRBV4-3,once,TRBJ1-1,TGCGCCAGCAGCCAAGATGCCCCACCGGGGAACACTGAAGCTTTCTTT,CASSQDAPPGNTEAFF
TRBD2,TRBV28,-,TRBJ2-3,TGTGCCAGCAGTGCCGGGGGGGCCCGCACAGATACGCAGTATTTT,CASSAGGARTDTQYF
-,TRBV11-2,-,TRBJ2-3,TGTGCCAGCAGCGCGGGACAGAAACTACCAGATACGCAGTATTTT,CASSAGQKLPDTQYF
-,TRBV5-1,-,TRBJ1-3,TGCGCCAGCAGCTTGGCAGGGGCTGAAGGAAACACCATATATTTT,CASSLAGAEGNTIYF
-,TRBV7-9,-,TRBJ2-3,TGTGCCAGCAACCATTACACAGATACGCAGTATTTT,CASNHYTDTQYF
-,TRBV14,few,TRBJ1-2,TGTGCCAGCAGGCGGCAGGGAGACAACTATGGCTACACCTTC,CASRRQGDNYGYTF
-,TRBV16,-,TRBJ2-5,TGTGCCAGCAGCCAATCCGGTAGGGACCAGTACTTC,CASSQSGRDQYF
TRBD2,TRBV5-8,-,TRBJ2-1,TGTGCCAGCAGCGGCAGACTAGCGGGAGGTCTTTACAATGAGCAGTTCTTC,CASSGRLAGGLYNEQFF
TRBD1,TRBV5-1,-,TRBJ2-3,TGCGCCAGCAGCTCTGGGCATGGACAGGGGGGAACAGATACGCAGTATTTT,CASSSGHGQGGTDTQYF
-,TRBV5-1,-,TRBJ1-1,TGCGCCAGCAGCTTGAAAGACCCGAGGATGAACACTGAAGCTTTCTTT,CASSLKDPRMNTEAFF
-,TRBV25-1,few,TRBJ1-6,TGTGCCAGCAGTAGGGGTGGCAATTCACCCCTCCACTTT,CASSRGGNSPLHF
-,TRBV6-6,-,TRBJ1-4,TGTGCCAGCAGTTACGGCCAGGGAAGGGCTAATGAAAAACTGTTTTTT,CASSYGQGRANEKLFF
TRBD1,TRBV5-1,-,TRBJ2-7,TGCGCCAGCTCCAGGACAGGGGCGACCTACGAGCAGTACTTC,CASSRTGATYEQYF
-,TRBV21-1,-,TRBJ1-5,TGTGCCAGCAGCAAAGCTAAGACAGGGGATAGCAATCAGCCCCAGCATTTT,CASSKAKTGDSNQPQHF
-,TRBV19,few,TRBJ1-2,TGTGCCAGTAGTATTAATAAGGCAGATGGCTACACCTTC,CASSINKADGYTF
TRBD1,TRBV7-2,-,TRBJ2-7,TGTGCCAGCAGAGATCCGGGACAGGGGTTTATTGAGTACTTC,CASRDPGQGFIEYF
-,TRBV5-1,-,TRBJ2-1,TGCGCCAGCATGGAGCAGGCCTCTACGAATGAGCAGTTCTTC,CASMEQASTNEQFF
TRBD2,TRBV7-2,-,TRBJ2-7,TGTGCCAGCAGCGCCGAGGGGTCTAGCGGGAGGTACGAGCAGTACTTC,CASSAEGSSGRYEQYF
-,TRBV5-1,-,TRBJ2-3,TGCGCCAGCAGCTTGGCAGGGGCAGGCACAGATACGCAGTATTTT,CASSLAGAGTDTQYF
-,TRBV7-9,-,TRBJ1-1,TGTGCCAGCAGCTTAGTCCAACTACAGGGAACACCTGAAGCTTTCTTT,CASSLVQLQGTPEAFF
-,TRBV2,-,TRBJ2-7,TGTGCCAGCAGTGAATCCGGGTCTGGCTACGAGCAGTACTTC,CASSESGSGYEQYF